This entry describes one T cell receptor beta chain. This CDR3 is built from 15 residues. Trimming left V 0 bases short and J 4 bases short, with 13 bases between. The germline CDR1 and CDR2 sequences are SGHRS and YFSETQ. This sample was included in a study of control samples from healthy donors and cancer patients. The table came from immunoSEQ multiplex PCR; TCRdb's copy has only in-frame clones and leaves some out. The repertoire consists of roughly 100,000 clones, with around 89% occurring once and the leading ten covering 19%. The V call is TRBV5-1, the J call TRBJ1-2, with a tentative D call TRBD1 (6 bases). Sequencing was done on a sample of PBMCs. This TCR derives from a man aged 55 to 69 with lung cancer. CDR3 DNA: TGCGCCAGCAGCTTGGACAGGGATCCTCTCTATGGCTACACCTTC. This gives the protein CASSLDRDPLYGYTF.